Below are 3 T cell receptor beta chains sequenced from a single sample in a study of blood T cell repertoires in COVID-19. Here immunoSEQ multiplex PCR was the method, and the copy in TCRdb shows in-frame clones only, minus some. The repertoire holds 45,000 to 60,000 clones, approximately 86% seen once, with more than 6% in the top ten. Sequenced material: peripheral blood. The receptor set was obtained from a human donor with active COVID-19. The donor label of this sample is uncertain.

The chain recombines TRBV28 with TRBJ1-1; D is unresolved. Germline-derived CDR1 and CDR2 are MDHEN and SYDVKM. V lost 5 bases to trimming and J lost 6 bases, with 31 bases between them. The CDR3 has 19 amino acids. DNA of the CDR3: TGTGCCAGCAGTCCCCAATTCATGGGCGAAGGAGGCCAAAGACCTGAAGCTTTCTTT. Translated: CASSPQFMGEGGQRPEAFF.

J is TRBJ1-4 and V is TRBV2; 11 nucleotides agree with TRBD1. This CDR3 is built from 15 residues. Germline lookup yields CDR1 SNHLY and CDR2 FYNNEI. V lost 6 bases, J lost 9 bases, and 9 bases stayed unmatched. CDR3 amino acids: CASRAQGQGAQKLFF. CDR3 DNA sequence: TGTGCCAGCAGAGCTCAAGGACAGGGGGCTCAAAAACTGTTTTTT. The full variable domain, its missing parts supplied by reference TRBV2 and TRBJ1-4, is EPEVTQTPSHQVTQMGQEVILRCVPISNHLYFYWYRQILGQKVEFLVSFYNNEISEKSEIFDDQFSVERPDGSNFTLKIRSTKLEDSAMYFCASRAQGQGAQKLFFGSGTQLSVL.

The CDR3 bases are TGCGCCAGCAGCCATGCAGAAGACAGGGGGATCAATCAGCCCCAGCATTTT. Its translation: CASSHAEDRGINQPQHF. The rearrangement uses TRBV4-1 and TRBJ1-5; 9 positions agree with TRBD1. V gave up 3 bases and J gave up 3 bases; unmatched junction bases: 9. Germline CDR1 is MGHRA and CDR2 is YSYEKL. This CDR3 comprises 17 residues.